This T cell receptor beta chain was captured by sequencing in a study of T cell clonotyping in hematopoietic cell transplantation. For the study at large: Cytoreduction preceded collection of pretransplant recipient samples.

Trimming removed 2 bases at V and 9 bases at J, with 8 bases between. This CDR3 contains 11 residues. Germline values: CDR1 LGHNA, CDR2 YSLEER. TCRdb keeps only in-frame clones here, not all; method: immunoSEQ multiplex PCR. Of roughly 30,000 clones listed, roughly 80% are singletons. Study observations and caveats: Higher Inverse Simpson Index values in graft donor and pretransplant recipient predicted broader posttransplant TCR diversity. Few recipient clonotypes overlapped donors; over 95% were de novo at given depth. After transplant, recipient diversity fell while pathologically expanded clonotypes grew through day 180.

Time point denoted: recipient sample about 28 days before transplant, after cytoreduction. Turning to this clone: Its cognate antigen is unknown.

The source is a woman in her 30s with chronic myeloid leukemia. Some clones in this sample may be carry-over from other donors' samples. Sequencing used peripheral blood mononuclear cells, obtained before stem cell transplant. The rearrangement joins TRBV4-3 to TRBJ2-7; D may be TRBD1 (6 bases). The CDR3 reads CASSQSTGQYF. The CDR3 nucleotides read TGCGCCAGCAGCCAATCGACAGGGCAGTACTTC.